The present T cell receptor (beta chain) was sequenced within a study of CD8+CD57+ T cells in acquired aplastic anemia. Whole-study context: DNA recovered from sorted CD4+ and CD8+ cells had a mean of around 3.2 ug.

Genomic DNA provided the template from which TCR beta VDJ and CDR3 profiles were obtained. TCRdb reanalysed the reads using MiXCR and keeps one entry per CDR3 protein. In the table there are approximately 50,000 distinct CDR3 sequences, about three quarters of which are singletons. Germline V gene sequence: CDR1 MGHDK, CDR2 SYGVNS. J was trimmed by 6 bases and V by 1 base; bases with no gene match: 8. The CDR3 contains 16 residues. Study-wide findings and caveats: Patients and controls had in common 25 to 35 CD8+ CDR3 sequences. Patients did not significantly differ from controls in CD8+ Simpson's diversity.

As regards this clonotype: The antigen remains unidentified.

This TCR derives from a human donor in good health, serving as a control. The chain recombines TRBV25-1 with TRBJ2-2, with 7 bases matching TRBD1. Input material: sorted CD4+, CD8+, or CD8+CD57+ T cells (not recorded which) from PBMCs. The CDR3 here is CASSESDRFSAGELFF. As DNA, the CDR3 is TGTGCCAGCAGTGAATCGGACAGGTTTAGCGCCGGGGAGCTGTTTTTT.